This TCR beta chain comes out of a study of beta chain features in type 1 diabetes. Study-level information: There was similarity between patients and healthy donors in age, gender and cell yields. Overall study findings and caveats: Using cDNA template may skew counts toward highly expressing activated cells. The study notes PCR might favor shorter templates equally in patients and controls.

Researchers reported sorting CD4+ naive, central memory, regulatory and stem cell-like memory cells via CD45RO/CCR7/CD25/CD127/CD95/CD27. The CDR3 contains 12 residues. V was shortened by 4 bases and J by 3 bases, with 8 bases between the two germline ends. From germline, CDR1 is SGHNT and CDR2 YYREEE (reference sequence). With regard to this clone: What it recognizes is unknown.

Expressed TCRB transcripts were sequenced, since all the RNA that had been isolated was reverse transcribed. Assay used: immunoSEQ multiplex PCR; TCRdb lists only in-frame clones, some missing. The sample contains roughly 400,000 clones, around 14% of which appear only once. The chain is built from TRBV5-4 and TRBJ2-7; weak D call: TRBD1 (6 bases). This receptor was obtained from a man in his thirties or forties in good health. The sample consisted of naive CD4+ T cells from blood. The CDR3 is CASSEQGYEQYF. As DNA, the CDR3 is TGTGCCAGCAGCGAACAGGGCTACGAGCAGTACTTC.